The subject of this entry is one TCR beta chain. Its antigen is currently unknown. Clones were sequenced by immunoSEQ multiplex PCR, and TCRdb holds only the in-frame ones, with some missing. The sample lists about 1,500,000 clones; roughly 96% were seen once. This sample is drawn from a study of shared clonotypes between healthy human individuals. Whole-study findings and limits: Naive subsets typically showed greater estimated richness than memory subsets.

This CDR3 region has 13 residues. Between the trimmed V and J ends, which lost 2 bases and 8 bases, there was a span of 15 bases. CDR1 is SQVTM, CDR2 ANQGSEA, per germline. The sequence was obtained from a man aged 30 to 39 in good health. Sequencing input: naive CD4+ T cells sorted from blood. Described subset: CD45RA+ positively selected. The chain joins TRBV29-1 to TRBJ2-5, with D maybe TRBD2 (6 bases). In DNA, the CDR3 is TGCAGCGTTGAACCCAGACTAGTTCGAACCCAGTACTTC. Amino acid sequence: CSVEPRLVRTQYF.